The rows below give T cell receptor beta chains drawn from one sample of a study of STAT5B mutations in CD4+ large granular lymphocyte leukemia. The repertoire was sequenced with immunoSEQ multiplex PCR; TCRdb's copy has only in-frame clones and lacks some. Of about 29,000 clones listed, around 85% are singletons. The sample was CD4+ T cells from blood buffy coats. All receptors derive from a human donor in good health. The conserved cysteine and the conserved F or W are not part of the CDR3 here.

v_call: TRBV2; j_call: TRBJ2-7; cdr3_aa: ASSYSGQGGGEQY
v_call: TRBV5-4; j_call: TRBJ2-1; cdr3_aa: ASSDGGLAGGNEQF
v_call: TRBV2; j_call: TRBJ2-3; cdr3_aa: ASSAQQSGTQY
v_call: TRBV5-1; j_call: TRBJ2-5; cdr3_aa: ASSLRQETQY
v_call: TRBV5-1; j_call: TRBJ1-1; cdr3_aa: ASSETPVNTEAF
v_call: TRBV28; j_call: TRBJ1-5; cdr3_aa: ASSPFWGRGQKRGQPQH
v_call: TRBV4-3; j_call: TRBJ2-3; cdr3_aa: ASSPGLSTDTQY
v_call: TRBV14; j_call: TRBJ2-1; cdr3_aa: ASSGLAGGFYNEQF
v_call: TRBV7-2; j_call: TRBJ2-1; cdr3_aa: ASSSGAVNEQF
v_call: TRBV5-1; j_call: TRBJ2-3; cdr3_aa: ASSWGQGGTDTQY
v_call: TRBV6-6; j_call: TRBJ1-1; cdr3_aa: ASSSSGGTEAF
v_call: TRBV9; j_call: TRBJ1-1; cdr3_aa: ASSPPGRGPLNTEAF
v_call: TRBV7-2; j_call: TRBJ1-2; cdr3_aa: ASSPWVAGTGDSDGYT
v_call: TRBV18; j_call: TRBJ2-5; cdr3_aa: ASSDITGAGQETQY
v_call: TRBV5-4; j_call: TRBJ2-5; cdr3_aa: ASSFFELADQETQY
v_call: TRBV5-3; j_call: TRBJ1-1; cdr3_aa: ARSLQGRNTEAF
v_call: TRBV7-2; j_call: TRBJ2-2; cdr3_aa: ASSLAPGKNTGELF